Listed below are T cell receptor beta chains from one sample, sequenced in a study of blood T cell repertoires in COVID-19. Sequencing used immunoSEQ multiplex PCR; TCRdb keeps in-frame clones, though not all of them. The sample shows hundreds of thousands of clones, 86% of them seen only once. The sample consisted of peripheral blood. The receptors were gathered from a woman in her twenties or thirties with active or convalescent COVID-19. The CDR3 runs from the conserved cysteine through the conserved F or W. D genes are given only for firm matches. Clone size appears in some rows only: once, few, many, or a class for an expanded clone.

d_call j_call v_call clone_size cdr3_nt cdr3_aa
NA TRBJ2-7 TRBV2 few TGTGCCAGCAGTGAAAGCCCCACCATCTCCTACGAGCAGTACTTC CASSESPTISYEQYF
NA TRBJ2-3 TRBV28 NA TGTGCCAGCGGACGGGGAGGTGCCAGCACAGATACGCAGTATTTT CASGRGGASTDTQYF
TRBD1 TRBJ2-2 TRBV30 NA TGTGCCTGGGAACAGGGGGCTGGGTCCGGGGAGCTGTTTTTT CAWEQGAGSGELFF
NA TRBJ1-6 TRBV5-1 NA TGCGCCAGCAGCTTTGGGATGGGAGATAATTCACCCCTCCACTTT CASSFGMGDNSPLHF
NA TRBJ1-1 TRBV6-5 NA TGTGCCAGCAGATCAGACACTCGGAACACTGAAGCTTTCTTT CASRSDTRNTEAFF
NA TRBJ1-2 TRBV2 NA TGTGCCAGCAGCCGAAAGACAGGTATAGGTGGCTACACCTTC CASSRKTGIGGYTF
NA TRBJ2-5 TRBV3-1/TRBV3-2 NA TGTGCCAGCAGCCGTCGGGGGATTGAGACCCAGTACTTC CASSRRGIETQYF
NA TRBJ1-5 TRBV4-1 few TGCGCCAGCAGCCAGGCGGGGTATAGCAATCAGCCCCAGCATTTT CASSQAGYSNQPQHF
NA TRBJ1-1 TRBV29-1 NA TGCAGCGTTGAAGGCGGCCTCACTGAAGCTTTCTTT CSVEGGLTEAFF
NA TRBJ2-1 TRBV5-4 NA TGTGCCAGCAGCTTGTACCCAGACAATGAGCAGTTCTTC CASSLYPDNEQFF
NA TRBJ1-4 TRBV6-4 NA TGTGCCAGCAGTTACGGACATTCCGGGAATGAAAAACTGTTTTTT CASSYGHSGNEKLFF
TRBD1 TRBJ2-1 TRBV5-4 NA TGTGCCAGCAGCTTGACAGGGGGCGTATCCTACAATGAGCAGTTCTTC CASSLTGGVSYNEQFF
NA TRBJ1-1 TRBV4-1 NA TGCGCCAGCAGCCAACGTACAGGGATTGGGGACACTGAAGCTTTCTTT CASSQRTGIGDTEAFF
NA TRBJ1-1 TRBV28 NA TGTGCCAGCACCCAAACAGGGCCCCCTGAAGCTTTCTTT CASTQTGPPEAFF
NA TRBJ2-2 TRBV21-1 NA TGTGCCGGCTGGCGCTCAGGCACCGGGGAGCTGTTTTTT CAGWRSGTGELFF
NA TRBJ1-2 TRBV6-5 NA TGTGCCAGCAGTATACAGGGAAACTATGGCTACACCTTC CASSIQGNYGYTF
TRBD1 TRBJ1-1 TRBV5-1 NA TGCGCCAGCAGCACAGGGGAGTCGAACACTGAAGCTTTCTTT CASSTGESNTEAFF
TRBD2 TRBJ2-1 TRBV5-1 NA TGCGCCAGCAGCTCGGGACTAGGGGAGCAGTTCTTC CASSSGLGEQFF
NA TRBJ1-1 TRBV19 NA TGTGCCAGTAGTACCCACACGAACACTGAAGCTTTCTTT CASSTHTNTEAFF
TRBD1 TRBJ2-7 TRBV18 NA TGTGCCAGCTCAGGCGGGACAGGGATTTACGAGCAGTACTTC CASSGGTGIYEQYF
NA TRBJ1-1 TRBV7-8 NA TGTGCCAGCAGCTTAGACAGTTGGACTGAAGCTTTCTTT CASSLDSWTEAFF
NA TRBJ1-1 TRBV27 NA TGTGCCAGCAGATCCGCCGAGGGTGAAGCTTTCTTT CASRSAEGEAFF
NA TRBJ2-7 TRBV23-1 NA TGCGCCAGCAGTCAACCAAACCCCCGACACCCGCCCTACGAGCAGTACTTC CASSQPNPRHPPYEQYF
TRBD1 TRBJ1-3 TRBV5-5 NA TGTGCCAGCGGACAGGGGGCTGGAAACACCATATATTTT CASGQGAGNTIYF
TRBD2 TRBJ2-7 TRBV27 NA TGTGCCAGCAGCAGACTAGCGCCTAACGGGGCCTACGAGCAGTACTTC CASSRLAPNGAYEQYF
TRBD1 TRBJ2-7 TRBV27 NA TGTGCCAGCAGAGGAGGACAGGCCTACGAGCAGTACTTC CASRGGQAYEQYF
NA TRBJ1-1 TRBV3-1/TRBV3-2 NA TGTGCCAGCAGACCTCCGAACAATCCCACAGCTGAAGCTTTCTTT CASRPPNNPTAEAFF
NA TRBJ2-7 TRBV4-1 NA TGCGCCAGCAGCCAAGACGACAGGACCTCCTACGAGCAGTACTTC CASSQDDRTSYEQYF
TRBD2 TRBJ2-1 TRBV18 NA TGTGCCAGCTCACCACGGGGACTAGCGTTTGACAATGAGCAGTTCTTC CASSPRGLAFDNEQFF
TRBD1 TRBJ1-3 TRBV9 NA TGTGCCAGCAGCGTAGAGACAGGGGCCCGAGGGAACACCATATATTTT CASSVETGARGNTIYF
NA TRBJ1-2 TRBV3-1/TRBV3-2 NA TGTGCCAGCAGCCAAGAAGGCAGGGCGGCCGTAATTACCTTC CASSQEGRAAVITF
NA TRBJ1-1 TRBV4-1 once TGCGCCAGCAGCCCCCACGGGGGAGTGAACACTGAAGCTTTCTTT CASSPHGGVNTEAFF
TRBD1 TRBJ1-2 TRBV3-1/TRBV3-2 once TGTGCCAGCAGCCAAGTGACAGGGGAGGGTGGCTACACCTTC CASSQVTGEGGYTF
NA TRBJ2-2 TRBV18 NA TGTGCCAGCTCACCTGGCGGAGGAACGAACACCGGGGAGCTGTTTTTT CASSPGGGTNTGELFF
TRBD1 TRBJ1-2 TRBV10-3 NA TGTGCCATCAGACCGGGACAGGTGGATGGCTACACCTTC CAIRPGQVDGYTF
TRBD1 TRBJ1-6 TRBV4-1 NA TGCGCCAGCAGCCAATTCTTCGGGACAGATAATTCACCCCTCCACTTT CASSQFFGTDNSPLHF
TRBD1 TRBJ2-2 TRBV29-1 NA TGCAGCGTATACCGGGACAGTGGCACCGGGGAGCTGTTTTTT CSVYRDSGTGELFF
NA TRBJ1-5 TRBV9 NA TGTGCCAGCAGCCCCGGGGGTCGGGATCAGCCCCAGCATTTT CASSPGGRDQPQHF
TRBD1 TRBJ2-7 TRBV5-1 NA TGCGCCAGCAGCCCGGACAGGGGGACGGACGAGCAGTACTTC CASSPDRGTDEQYF
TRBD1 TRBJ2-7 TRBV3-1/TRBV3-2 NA TGTGCCAGCAGCCAAGGACCGGGACAGGGCTACGAGCAGTACTTC CASSQGPGQGYEQYF